What follows are 31 T cell receptor beta chains derived from one specimen sequenced in a study of response to subunit inactivated influenza vaccine. One entry per CDR3 protein, called by TCRdb with MiXCR from the RT-PCR reads. The sample lists hundreds of thousands of distinct CDR3 sequences, approximately 7.1% occurring once. This specimen consisted of PBMCs from blood, obtained about 23 months after vaccination. Receptors originate from a man aged 50-75 years who received an inactivated influenza vaccine.

Only a few counts were recorded for this clonotype. The V and J genes are TRBV10-1 and TRBJ2-1; possibly TRBD1 for D (6 bases). Germline V lookup: CDR1 WNHNN, CDR2 SYGVQD (reference sequence). The CDR3 is 14 residues long. V gave up 8 bases and J gave up 9 bases, with 20 bases separating them. The CDR3 DNA reads TGCGCCAGCTCCAATTTACAGGGAATAGGTGAGCAGTTCTTC. Encoded protein: CASSNLQGIGEQFF.

This clonotype was found many times. The chain joins TRBV7-8 to TRBJ2-7; no firm D call. V shed 1 base and J shed 1 base, with 8 bases lying between them. The CDR3 contains 14 residues. The germline V gene has CDR1 SGHVS and CDR2 FQNEAQ. Written as DNA, the CDR3 is TGTGCCAGCAGCTTAGGGCGAGCGTCCTACGAGCAGTACTTC. Translation: CASSLGRASYEQYF.

This clonotype was counted at least ten times. The chain couples TRBV7-8 to TRBJ2-7, with D possibly TRBD1 on 5 matching bases. V was cut by 1 base and J by 3 bases, with 10 bases left in between. Germline V gene data show CDR1 as SGHVS and CDR2 as FQNEAQ. The CDR3 covers 14 residues. The CDR3 nucleotides are TGTGCCAGCAGCTTAGGGAGACAGATCTACGAGCAGTACTTC. Translating it yields CASSLGRQIYEQYF.

This clonotype was detected a few times. J is TRBJ2-7 and V is TRBV28; 9 nucleotides line up with TRBD1. The germline CDR1 and CDR2 sequences are MDHEN and SYDVKM. With V trimmed by 5 bases and J by 0 bases, 5 bases remained unmatched. The CDR3 runs 15 residues. This CDR3 is CASSPRQGVSYEQYF. CDR3 nucleotide sequence: TGTGCCAGCAGTCCTCGACAGGGGGTCTCCTACGAGCAGTACTTC.

The V gene is TRBV5-1, the J gene TRBJ2-7; 15 bases are shared with TRBD2. The junction had 7 bases not matched to a gene; V was cut back by 3 bases and J by 3 bases. Germline CDR1 is SGHRS and CDR2 is YFSETQ. This CDR3 spans 17 amino acids. The CDR3 loop is CASSSGTSGGSCYEQYF. The CDR3 DNA reads as TGCGCCAGCAGCTCCGGGACTAGCGGGGGGTCTTGCTACGAGCAGTACTTC.

This clonotype showed up many times. This sequence joins TRBV6-2 or TRBV6-3 and TRBJ1-1; 7 nucleotides align to TRBD1. CDR3 length: 15 residues. Germline CDR1 and CDR2: MNHEY and SVGEGT. The V segment lost 5 bases and the J segment 7 bases; nucleotides outside the gene matches: 13. The CDR3 DNA reads TGTGCCAGCAGTGCGACAGGGAAGGGGGGGTATGAAGCTTTCTTT. It specifies CASSATGKGGYEAFF.

This clonotype was seen more than once but under ten times. The V and J genes are TRBV20-1 and TRBJ2-4; 10 bases fit TRBD1. This CDR3 is 14 amino acids long. From germline, CDR1 is DFQATT and CDR2 SNEGSKA (reference sequence). V dropped 5 bases and J dropped 8; count of bases not matched to a gene: 9. In DNA form, the CDR3 reads TGCAGTGCTCGACAGGGGGCCACGGGGTACATTCAGTACTTC. Protein product: CSARQGATGYIQYF.

This clonotype showed up just a few times. The rearrangement uses TRBV10-3 and TRBJ1-5; TRBD1 matches at 8 bases. CDR3 length: 13 residues. The germline CDR1 and CDR2 sequences are ENHRY and SYGVKD. Germline trimming cut 5 bases from V and 8 bases from J; bases unmatched to any gene: 5. The CDR3 here is CAISRQGLEPQHF. The CDR3 DNA follows: TGTGCCATCAGTAGACAGGGGCTAGAGCCCCAGCATTTT.

This clonotype showed up just a few times. V gene TRBV18 combines with J gene TRBJ2-2; D gene unclear. CDR3 length: 16 amino acids. Per the germline V gene, CDR1 is KGHSH and CDR2 is LQKENI. Trimming removed 3 bases from V and 0 bases from J, with 11 bases in between. The CDR3 nucleotides read TGTGCCAGCTCACCGCGAAGCAACGCGAACACCGGGGAGCTGTTTTTT. Residues: CASSPRSNANTGELFF.

This clonotype was seen many times. This chain connects TRBV15 to TRBJ1-5; D ambiguous. The CDR3 has 14 residues. Germline CDR1 and CDR2: LNHNV and YYDKDF (reference sequence). Trimming left V 0 bases short and J 6 bases short, with 9 bases between. This CDR3 is CATSRDKVSQPQHF. The CDR3 bases are TGTGCCACCAGCAGAGATAAGGTGTCTCAGCCCCAGCATTTT.

This clonotype was observed many times. This chain connects TRBV10-3 to TRBJ2-7; possible D gene TRBD1, 5 bases. The germline CDR1 and CDR2 sequences are ENHRY and SYGVKD. The germline V and J ends were trimmed by 0 bases and 3 bases, with 15 bases remaining between them. The CDR3 is made up of 16 amino acids. In DNA, the CDR3 is TGTGCCATCAGTGAGTCGCCCTCCCCAACAGGCTACGAGCAGTACTTC. This gives the protein CAISESPSPTGYEQYF.

The V and J genes are TRBV7-2 and TRBJ2-7; 11 bases match TRBD2. The germline CDR1 and CDR2 sequences are SGHTA and FQGNSA. This CDR3 is built from 14 residues. J was trimmed by 3 bases and V by 5 bases; bases with no gene match: 3. CDR3 coding DNA: TGTGCCAGCAGCGCAACTAGCGGGAGCTACGAGCAGTACTTC. Protein product: CASSATSGSYEQYF.

The table lists this clonotype with many counts. The V call is TRBV9, the J call TRBJ2-3; 12 bases are shared with TRBD2. J gave up 0 bases and V 3 bases, and 2 bases lay outside the gene matches. The CDR3 has 16 amino acids. From germline, CDR1 is SGDLS and CDR2 YYNGEE. Written as DNA, the CDR3 is TGTGCCAGCAGCGCCGGGACTAGCGGGAGCACAGATACGCAGTATTTT. As protein: CASSAGTSGSTDTQYF.

This clonotype was recorded a few times. This chain uses TRBV11-1 with TRBJ2-6, with unresolved D. CDR1 is SGHAT and CDR2 is FQDESV in the germline V gene (reference sequence). The CDR3 is made up of 18 amino acids. V dropped 5 bases and J dropped 0 bases, with 17 bases sitting between them. CDR3 loop: CASSASVLESSGANVLTF. The CDR3, as DNA: TGTGCCAGCAGCGCCTCTGTGCTGGAAAGCTCTGGGGCCAACGTCCTGACTTTC.

This clonotype was observed a handful of times. V is TRBV7-8 and J is TRBJ1-1; D remains unclear. Germline V gene sequence: CDR1 SGHVS, CDR2 FQNEAQ. The CDR3 extends over 17 amino acids. V gave up 5 bases and J gave up 1 base, with 20 bases separating them. The chain's CDR3 is CASSGGVGWQRNTEAFF. CDR3 nucleotides: TGTGCCAGCAGCGGAGGCGTTGGGTGGCAGAGGAACACTGAAGCTTTCTTT. Based on the CDR3 plus reference TRBV7-8 and TRBJ1-1, the full variable domain is GAGVSQSPRYKVAKRGQDVALRCDPISGHVSLFWYQQALGQGPEFLTYFQNEAQLDKSGLPSDRFFAERPEGSVSTLKIQRTQQEDSAVYLCASSGGVGWQRNTEAFFGQGTRLTVV.

This clonotype has ten or more counts. The genes are TRBV5-5 and TRBJ2-5, with a tentative D call TRBD2 (6 bases). Trimming cost V 1 base and J 5 bases, with 18 bases left between them. Germline values: CDR1 SGHKS, CDR2 YYEKEE (reference sequence). This CDR3 is 16 amino acids long. The CDR3 loop reads CASSLFGGRGEETQYF. Written as DNA, the CDR3 is TGTGCCAGCAGCTTGTTCGGGGGACGAGGGGAGGAGACCCAGTACTTC.

With respect to this clonotype: The CDR3 carries no conserved terminal phenylalanine or tryptophan, so it likely arises from a read error. This chain connects TRBV11-2 to TRBJ2-3; D ambiguous. This CDR3 region has 12 residues. Germline V gene lookup returns CDR1 SGHAT and CDR2 FQNNGV. V lost 5 bases and J lost 2, with 5 bases in between. In DNA, the CDR3 is TGTGCCAGCAGCCCCTCCACAGATACGCAGTATTCT. This gives the protein CASSPSTDTQYS.

This clonotype was seen many times. This chain uses TRBV13 with TRBJ2-7; 8 bases are shared with TRBD1. Germline V gene data show CDR1 as PRHDT and CDR2 as FYEKMQ (reference sequence). The CDR3 is made up of 14 amino acids. Trimming took 1 base from V and 3 from J; bases not matched to a gene: 2. The CDR3: CASSLAQGVYEQYF. The CDR3 DNA reads as TGTGCCAGCAGCTTAGCACAGGGGGTCTACGAGCAGTACTTC.

This clonotype was seen at least ten times. This sequence joins TRBV10-3 and TRBJ2-1, with no clear D. V was cut by 4 bases and J by 4 bases, with 8 bases left in between. Germline V lookup: CDR1 ENHRY, CDR2 SYGVKD. The CDR3 spans 13 residues. The chain's CDR3 is CAISVETYNEQFF. CDR3 in DNA: TGTGCCATCAGTGTGGAGACTTACAATGAGCAGTTCTTC.

This sequence joins TRBV5-5 and TRBJ2-7; the D is unclear. The CDR3 consists of 14 residues. Germline V gene lookup returns CDR1 SGHKS and CDR2 YYEKEE (reference sequence). The V gene lost 0 bases and the J gene lost 2 bases, with 9 bases spanning the gap. CDR3 sequence reads: CASSLAVEAYEQYF. CDR3 bases: TGTGCCAGCAGCTTGGCGGTAGAAGCCTACGAGCAGTACTTC.

Ten or more counts support this clonotype. The chain employs TRBV5-1 and TRBJ2-7, with TRBD1 matching 11 bases. The CDR3 sequence is 15 residues long. The J segment lost 6 bases and the V segment lost 4 bases, leaving 9 bases of the junction unmatched. CDR1 SGHRS and CDR2 YFSETQ come from the germline V gene. The CDR3 protein is CASSPSSGTGGEQYF. The CDR3 nucleotides are TGCGCCAGCAGCCCGTCCTCCGGGACAGGGGGCGAGCAGTACTTC.

This clonotype was observed at least ten times. The chain uses TRBV20-1 and TRBJ2-7, with 9 bases aligning to TRBD2. Per germline, CDR1 DFQATT and CDR2 SNEGSKA (reference sequence). CDR3 size: 14 residues. Trimming took 5 bases from V and 2 from J; bases not matched to a gene: 7. The CDR3 loop is CSAGAGLATYEQYF. CDR3 bases: TGCAGTGCTGGGGCGGGACTAGCAACCTACGAGCAGTACTTC.

The gene calls are TRBV6-5 and TRBJ2-5; 8 nucleotides agree with TRBD1. Germline CDR1 reads MNHEY; CDR2 reads SVGAGI. The CDR3 runs to 16 residues. J was trimmed by 4 bases and V by 2 bases; bases with no gene match: 9. CDR3 sequence (DNA): TGTGCCAGCAGTTACCGAGGGCCCGGGACAGGAGAGACCCAGTACTTC. It yields the protein CASSYRGPGTGETQYF.

In this sample, this clonotype turned up a few times. V usage is TRBV11-2 and J usage is TRBJ1-2; possibly TRBD1 for D (5 bases). The V gene's germline CDR1 is SGHAT and CDR2 FQNNGV. V was trimmed by 5 bases and J by 5 bases, leaving 18 bases between them. The CDR3 is made up of 15 amino acids. The CDR3 sequence: CASSDPRVLTYGYTF. The CDR3 DNA reads TGTGCCAGCAGCGACCCCAGGGTACTGACATATGGCTACACCTTC.

This chain connects TRBV11-2 to TRBJ2-7; 7 positions match TRBD1. The V gene's germline CDR1 is SGHAT and CDR2 FQNNGV. The trim removed 5 bases at V and 3 bases at J, leaving 10 bases unmatched. CDR3 length: 15 residues. DNA of the CDR3: TGTGCCAGCAGCCGTACCGGGACAGATCGCTACGAGCAGTACTTC. This translates into CASSRTGTDRYEQYF. The full variable domain, with the rest looked up from reference TRBV11-2 and TRBJ2-7, is EAGVAQSPRYKIIEKRQSVAFWCNPISGHATLYWYQQILGQGPKLLIQFQNNGVVDDSQLPKDRFSAERLKGVDSTLKIQPAKLEDSAVYLCASSRTGTDRYEQYFGPGTRLTVT.

V gene TRBV9 combines with J gene TRBJ2-2; D call uncertain. There are 13 residues in the CDR3. V was shortened by 0 bases and J by 6 bases, with 6 bases between the two germline ends. Per the germline V gene, CDR1 is SGDLS and CDR2 is YYNGEE. For the CDR3, the DNA is TGTGCCAGCAGCGTAGATGGCGCCGGGGAGCTGTTTTTT. Protein sequence: CASSVDGAGELFF.

The sample holds many counts of this clonotype. The chain couples TRBV6-1 to TRBJ1-2; 10 nucleotides align to TRBD1. This CDR3 has 13 amino acids. Losses at the gene ends were 6 bases for V and 6 bases for J; bases not matched to a gene: 4. In germline, CDR1 is MNHNS, CDR2 SASEGT. The CDR3 protein is CASSTGTGDGYTF. DNA of the CDR3: TGTGCCAGCAGCACTGGGACAGGGGATGGCTACACCTTC.

Ten or more counts support this clonotype. This chain uses TRBV12-3 or TRBV12-4 with TRBJ2-7, with 8 positions matching TRBD2. The junction had 6 bases not matched to a gene; V was cut back by 1 base and J by 4 bases. This CDR3 is 15 amino acids long. CDR3 DNA sequence: TGTGCCAGCAGTTTAGTGGCGGGAGGAGTATACGAGCAGTACTTC. Encoded protein: CASSLVAGGVYEQYF.

At least ten counts were recorded for this clonotype. J is TRBJ2-1 and V is TRBV7-9, with 12 nucleotides matching TRBD2. The CDR3 runs to 15 residues. V dropped 3 bases and J dropped 9; count of bases not matched to a gene: 6. CDR1 is SEHNR and CDR2 is FQNEAQ in the germline V gene (reference sequence). Here the CDR3 reads CASSLLAGGLGEQFF. In DNA, the CDR3 is TGTGCCAGCAGCTTGCTAGCGGGAGGGCTGGGTGAGCAGTTCTTC.

There are many counts of this clonotype. The chain recombines TRBV20-1 with TRBJ2-7, with 10 bases that match TRBD1. CDR1 and CDR2 from the germline V gene are DFQATT and SNEGSKA (reference sequence). CDR3 length: 14 residues. With V trimmed by 1 base and J by 6 bases, 6 bases remained unmatched. The CDR3 DNA reads TGCAGTGCTAGAGTGTCCAGGACAGGGGGCGAGCAGTACTTC. This translates into CSARVSRTGGEQYF.

This clonotype appeared a few times. The chain is built from TRBV4-3 and TRBJ1-4; no definite D call. Trimming removed 1 base at V and 5 bases at J, with 11 bases between. Germline V gene sequence: CDR1 LGHNA, CDR2 YSLEER. The CDR3 covers 15 residues. The CDR3 here is CASSQVGSMNEKLFF. DNA for the CDR3: TGCGCCAGCAGCCAAGTTGGATCGATGAATGAAAAACTGTTTTTT.